The rows below give T cell receptor beta chains drawn from one sample of a study of blood T cell repertoires in COVID-19. Clones were sequenced by immunoSEQ multiplex PCR, and TCRdb holds only the in-frame ones, with some missing. Among over 95,000 clones listed, around 81% were seen once. Sequenced sample: peripheral blood. All receptors come from a human donor in a cohort sampled during active COVID-19. The CDR3 runs from the conserved cysteine through the conserved F or W. D genes are given only for firm matches. Size values are once, few and many counts, or a class for expanded clones, and some rows have none.

TGTGCCAGCAGCCCGGACAGGGCGGGCGGGGAGCTGTTTTTT | CASSPDRAGGELFF | TRBD1 | . | TRBJ2-2 | TRBV7-2
TGTGCCAGCAGTTTCGACCAGGGCGAGCAGTACTTC | CASSFDQGEQYF | . | few | TRBJ2-7 | TRBV27
TGTGCCAGCAGTACCGTCAGGGGGCGCGAAGAAAAACTGTTTTTT | CASSTVRGREEKLFF | TRBD1 | . | TRBJ1-4 | TRBV28
TGTGCCAGTAGTGTCTTGCAGTTGAACACTGAAGCTTTCTTT | CASSVLQLNTEAFF | . | . | TRBJ1-1 | TRBV19
TGTGCCAGCAGCTTGGGGTCGATGGGGGGACAGATTAATGAAAAACTGTTTTTT | CASSLGSMGGQINEKLFF | TRBD1 | . | TRBJ1-4 | TRBV5-4
TGTGCCAGCAGCTTAGATGTTGAACAGAACACTGAAGCTTTCTTT | CASSLDVEQNTEAFF | . | . | TRBJ1-1 | TRBV7-6
TGCGCCAGCAGCTCCGGAGCGGGAGGGCCTTCCGGAGAGCAGTTCTTC | CASSSGAGGPSGEQFF | TRBD2 | . | TRBJ2-1 | TRBV5-1
TGCGCCAGCAGCCAAGTTTCCGGACAGGGGGCGCCTGGCTACACCTTC | CASSQVSGQGAPGYTF | TRBD1 | . | TRBJ1-2 | TRBV4-1
TGTGCCAGCAGCCCTAACGGCCAGCGGGGGAGCTCTGGGGCCAACGTCCTGACTTTC | CASSPNGQRGSSGANVLTF | TRBD2 | . | TRBJ2-6 | TRBV11-2
TGTGCCAGCAGCAAGGCGGCGGCCAAAAACATTCAGTACTTC | CASSKAAAKNIQYF | . | . | TRBJ2-4 | TRBV6-5
TGTGCCATCAGTGATCAACAGGGGGCCACTATCTCTGGAAACACCATATATTTT | CAISDQQGATISGNTIYF | TRBD1 | . | TRBJ1-3 | TRBV10-3
TGCGCCAGCAGCCAATCCCCCCGGGACATCGGCCACGAGCAGTACTTC | CASSQSPRDIGHEQYF | . | once | TRBJ2-7 | TRBV4-3
TGTGCCAGCAGTGCAGATTCCGGAAACACCATATATTTT | CASSADSGNTIYF | . | . | TRBJ1-3 | TRBV2
TGTGCCTGGACTGGGGCTTCCTACGAGCAGTACTTC | CAWTGASYEQYF | . | . | TRBJ2-7 | TRBV30
TGTGCCAGCAGCGGCGGCCTTGGAAACACCATATATTTT | CASSGGLGNTIYF | . | . | TRBJ1-3 | TRBV9
TGTGCCAGCAGCCCTAGCCCCGGGGACTATGGCTACACCTTC | CASSPSPGDYGYTF | . | . | TRBJ1-2 | TRBV9
TGTGCCAGCAGCCAGACAGCTCAAGAGACCCAGTACTTC | CASSQTAQETQYF | . | . | TRBJ2-5 | TRBV7-2
TGTGCCATCAGTGACAAGGGACAGGAAGCTTTCTTT | CAISDKGQEAFF | TRBD1 | once | TRBJ1-1 | TRBV10-3
TGTGCCAGCAGCGGGTACACCGGGGAGCTGTTTTTT | CASSGYTGELFF | . | few | TRBJ2-2 | TRBV2
TGTGCCAGCAGTCATCGGACTAGCGGGCTGGGCGAGCAGTACTTC | CASSHRTSGLGEQYF | TRBD2 | . | TRBJ2-7 | TRBV25-1
TGTGCCAGCAGCAAGACGGGACTCACAGATACGCAGTATTTT | CASSKTGLTDTQYF | . | . | TRBJ2-3 | TRBV5-5
TGTGCCAGCAGTGATCCCAGGCTCTACGAGCAGTACTTC | CASSDPRLYEQYF | . | . | TRBJ2-7 | TRBV6-1
TGTGCCAGCAGCTTGACGGCAGGGTACCAAGAGCAGTACTTC | CASSLTAGYQEQYF | . | once | TRBJ2-7 | TRBV11-2
TGTGCCAGCTCACTCAATCCAGGGACAGCGAACACTGAAGCTTTCTTT | CASSLNPGTANTEAFF | TRBD1 | few | TRBJ1-1 | TRBV18
TGTGCCAGCAGTCCCCAAACGACAGGGGCCTACGAGCAGTACTTC | CASSPQTTGAYEQYF | TRBD1 | . | TRBJ2-7 | TRBV27
TGTGCCAGCAGCTCGCAGGGACTAGCGGCAGACAATGAGCAGTTCTTC | CASSSQGLAADNEQFF | TRBD2 | once | TRBJ2-1 | TRBV7-2
TGTGCCAGCTCACCACAGTCGGGTAACACTGAAGCTTTCTTT | CASSPQSGNTEAFF | . | . | TRBJ1-1 | TRBV18
TGTGCCGGAGGACAGGGGACCGAGCAGTACTTC | CAGGQGTEQYF | TRBD1 | . | TRBJ2-7 | TRBV30
TGTGCCAGCAGCTTAGCGGCGGACTACCGTCAGTTCTTC | CASSLAADYRQFF | . | . | TRBJ2-1 | TRBV11-1
TGTGCCAGCAGGCCAAACAGGGGGCATTCACCCCTCCACTTT | CASRPNRGHSPLHF | TRBD1 | . | TRBJ1-6 | TRBV6-5
TGTGCCAGCAGCTACCCCGGCGAGGGAGTCCCCCCCGAGCAGTACTTC | CASSYPGEGVPPEQYF | . | . | TRBJ2-7 | TRBV7-2
TGTGCCTGGAGTGTACACTCGGGGTTTCAAGAAAAACTGTTTTTT | CAWSVHSGFQEKLFF | . | . | TRBJ1-4 | TRBV30
TGTGCCAGCAGCCACAGGGGAAGGGGGCAGCCCCAGCATTTT | CASSHRGRGQPQHF | TRBD1 | . | TRBJ1-5 | TRBV6-5
TGTGCCACCCCGATGGGGACAGGGGGGGCAGATACGCAGTATTTT | CATPMGTGGADTQYF | TRBD1 | . | TRBJ2-3 | TRBV2
TGTGCCAGCAGTGAAAGGGGACAGAGCTACGAGCAGTACTTC | CASSERGQSYEQYF | TRBD1 | . | TRBJ2-7 | TRBV6-1
TGTGCCAGCAGTAGAAGGGGGCATAGCAATCAGCCCCAGCATTTT | CASSRRGHSNQPQHF | TRBD1 | . | TRBJ1-5 | TRBV5-6
TGCGCCAGCAGCTCCGGACAGCCTCAAGAGACCCAGTACTTC | CASSSGQPQETQYF | . | few | TRBJ2-5 | TRBV5-1
TGTGCCAGCAGCTTGGGGGTGGCTAGCGGGGTAGAGACCCAGTACTTC | CASSLGVASGVETQYF | TRBD2 | once | TRBJ2-5 | TRBV5-6
TGCGCCAGCAGCCATCCGGTTGCCGGGGAGCTGTTTTTT | CASSHPVAGELFF | . | few | TRBJ2-2 | TRBV4-1
TGTGCCAGCAGCAAAGTGTTAGCTCCGGGACAGGGTTACGAGCAGTACTTC | CASSKVLAPGQGYEQYF | . | once | TRBJ2-7 | TRBV21-1